Each of the 30 T cell receptor beta chains below was sequenced from the same sample in a study of PD-1 blockade in mismatch repair-deficient tumors listed by TCRdb under 2017. The library was made by the immunoSEQ multiplex PCR assay. Entries here come from immuneACCESS through TCRdb and include only in-frame sequences with V and J called. Some clones fail to appear in such tables; in the studies checked, an unresolved V gene covers under half of the shortfall, and the cause of the remainder is unknown. In this sample the table shows some 40,000 clones, approximately 80% of which occur a single time. Together, the top ten hold around 0.99% of the sample. Sample: PBMCs, taken around 40 weeks after starting pembrolizumab. These TCRs come from an adult with mismatch repair-deficient cancer.

The rearrangement joins TRBV10-2 to TRBJ1-1; 9 bases match TRBD1. The V gene's germline CDR1 is WSHSY and CDR2 SAAADI. After removal of 6 bases from V and 5 bases from J, the junction contained 7 bases not matched to a gene. There are 14 residues in the CDR3. The DNA of the CDR3 is TGCGCCAGCAGAACAGACAGGGGGGGTACTGAAGCTTTCTTT. It yields the protein CASRTDRGGTEAFF.

This rearrangement joins TRBV27 to TRBJ2-5; D possibly corresponds to TRBD1 (5 bases). There are 10 residues in the CDR3. Germline CDR1 and CDR2: MNHEY and SMNVEV (reference sequence). V was shortened by 7 bases and J by 5 bases, with 5 bases between the two germline ends. The CDR3 sequence is CASKGETQYF. CDR3 nucleotides: TGTGCCAGCAAGGGGGAGACCCAGTACTTC.

The chain couples TRBV30 to TRBJ2-5, with a tentative D call TRBD1 (5 bases). This CDR3 comprises 15 residues. The V and J ends lost 3 bases and 2 bases respectively, with 16 bases between them. Germline CDR1 GTSNPN, CDR2 SVGIG (reference sequence). The CDR3 DNA is TGTGCCTGGAGGGGTTTGGGCAGGGCGCAAGAGACCCAGTACTTC. It encodes CAWRGLGRAQETQYF.

In DNA form, the CDR3 reads TGTGCCAGCAGCTTAAATGGAGCGGGAGGGCCTCATGAGCAGTTCTTC. Translated: CASSLNGAGGPHEQFF. The gene calls are TRBV7-3 and TRBJ2-1; 10 bases map to TRBD2. From germline, CDR1 is SGHTA and CDR2 FQGTGA. This CDR3 spans 16 amino acids. The V gene end was trimmed by 1 base and the J gene end by 8 bases; junction bases not matched to a gene: 8.

The V gene is TRBV30, the J gene TRBJ2-1; D is undetermined. V gave up 1 base and J gave up 0 bases, with 7 bases separating them. This CDR3 spans 14 amino acids. Germline V gene lookup returns CDR1 GTSNPN and CDR2 SVGIG (reference sequence). The CDR3 protein is CAWSGGSSYNEQFF. The CDR3 DNA reads TGTGCCTGGAGTGGCGGTAGCTCCTACAATGAGCAGTTCTTC.

This sequence joins TRBV4-1 and TRBJ2-3; 10 bases align to TRBD2. J was trimmed by 5 bases and V by 0 bases; bases with no gene match: 5. The CDR3 runs 16 residues. CDR1 and CDR2 from the germline V gene are MGHRA and YSYEKL. The CDR3 spells CASSQEIIAGGDTQYF. For the CDR3, the DNA is TGCGCCAGCAGCCAAGAAATCATAGCGGGAGGAGATACGCAGTATTTT.

This rearrangement joins TRBV12-1 to TRBJ1-5. TRBV12-1 is tagged as a pseudogene. This CDR3 spans 19 amino acids. CDR3 region: CASSSPGGGPRIGNQPQHF. CDR3 DNA sequence: TGTGCCAGCAGCTCCCCGGGCGGGGGGCCTCGGATAGGCAATCAGCCCCAGCATTTT.

The gene calls are TRBV4-2 and TRBJ2-1; D unclear. CDR1 and CDR2 from the germline V gene are LGHNA and YNFKEQ. The CDR3 spans 13 residues. The V and J ends lost 2 bases and 9 bases respectively, with 11 bases between them. The CDR3 loop reads CASSQQRTSEQFF. CDR3 nucleotide sequence: TGTGCCAGCAGCCAACAGCGTACAAGTGAGCAGTTCTTC.

V and J are TRBV25-1 and TRBJ2-5, with a weak D call TRBD2 (5 bases). The CDR3 is 14 residues long. Deletions cut 2 bases from V and 2 bases from J, with 9 bases between. Germline V lookup: CDR1 MGHDK, CDR2 SYGVNS. CDR3 sequence reads: CASSEDYYQETQYF. DNA of the CDR3: TGTGCCAGCAGTGAAGACTACTATCAAGAGACCCAGTACTTC.

In this sample, this clone turned up a few times. The chain carries TRBV9 and TRBJ2-7; D possibly corresponds to TRBD2 (5 bases). The CDR3 runs to 14 residues. The V gene lost 1 base and the J gene lost 0 bases, with 8 bases spanning the gap. The germline V gene encodes CDR1 SGDLS and CDR2 YYNGEE. This CDR3 is CASSVTGSSYEQYF. The CDR3 nucleotides read TGTGCCAGCAGCGTAACTGGGAGCTCCTACGAGCAGTACTTC.

The chain combines TRBV2 with TRBJ2-2; TRBD2 aligns across 7 bases. Trimming cost V 4 bases and J 1 base; bases outside gene matches: 3. Germline-derived CDR1 and CDR2 are SNHLY and FYNNEI. The CDR3 totals 15 residues. The CDR3 loop reads CASSVASGNTGELFF. As DNA, the CDR3 is TGTGCCAGCAGTGTGGCTAGCGGGAACACCGGGGAGCTGTTTTTT.

This chain joins TRBV19 and TRBJ1-1; the D is unclear. The CDR3 extends over 14 amino acids. Deletions cut 2 bases from V and 4 bases from J, with 11 bases between. Germline lookup yields CDR1 LNHDA and CDR2 SQIVND (reference sequence). In nucleotides, the CDR3 is TGTGCCAGTAGTATATACGGGTTCCGCACTGAAGCTTTCTTT. It translates to CASSIYGFRTEAFF.

The chain employs TRBV28 and TRBJ1-1; the D gene is possibly TRBD1 (5 bases). V lost 5 bases, J lost 6 bases, and 16 bases lay in between. This CDR3 is built from 14 residues. The germline V gene has CDR1 MDHEN and CDR2 SYDVKM. The CDR3 DNA reads as TGTGCCAGCAGTGACCCCCCGCGGGGCCCTGAAGCTTTCTTT. Protein product: CASSDPPRGPEAFF.

The rearrangement links TRBV27 to TRBJ2-7; 7 nucleotides agree with TRBD1. J was trimmed by 2 bases and V by 2 bases; bases with no gene match: 0. This CDR3 region has 13 residues. The V gene's germline CDR1 is MNHEY and CDR2 SMNVEV (reference sequence). In nucleotides, the CDR3 is TGTGCCAGCAGTTTACAGGGGGCCTACGAGCAGTACTTC. Translation: CASSLQGAYEQYF.

This chain joins TRBV11-2 and TRBJ2-7; D perhaps matches TRBD2 (7 bases). The V and J ends lost 1 base and 5 bases respectively, with 18 bases between them. The length of the CDR3 is 16 residues. Germline CDR1 SGHAT, CDR2 FQNNGV. CDR3 DNA: TGTGCCAGCAGCTTAGGGGGCGGGGGCTTCGGGGACGAGCAGTACTTC. Translating gives CASSLGGGGFGDEQYF. Combining the CDR3 with reference TRBV11-2 and TRBJ2-7 gives the whole variable domain EAGVAQSPRYKIIEKRQSVAFWCNPISGHATLYWYQQILGQGPKLLIQFQNNGVVDDSQLPKDRFSAERLKGVDSTLKIQPAKLEDSAVYLCASSLGGGGFGDEQYFGPGTRLTVT.

CDR3 coding DNA: TGCGCCAGCAGCGAACAGGGAAGATTAGACACTGAAGCTTTCTTT. Protein sequence: CASSEQGRLDTEAFF. V usage is TRBV5-1 and J usage is TRBJ1-1, with a weak D call TRBD1 (6 bases). The CDR3 spans 15 residues. Germline V CDR1 and CDR2: SGHRS, YFSETQ. Trimming cost V 4 bases and J 3 bases, with 16 bases left between them.

This clone was counted between two and nine times. The chain links TRBV29-1 to TRBJ2-7, with TRBD2 matching 9 bases. CDR3 size: 18 residues. Trimming cost V 5 bases and J 0 bases; bases outside gene matches: 17. Germline CDR1 is SQVTM and CDR2 is ANQGSEA. The CDR3 reads CSVQPILTSGYLSYEQYF. Here the CDR3 DNA reads TGCAGCGTTCAACCGATACTGACTAGCGGTTATCTCTCCTACGAGCAGTACTTC.

This clone was seen more than once but under ten times. The CDR3 DNA reads TGCGCCAGCAGCGCCGGGACAGTAACCGAGCAGTACTTC. Amino acid sequence: CASSAGTVTEQYF. The chain employs TRBV5-1 and TRBJ2-7, with 7 bases identical to TRBD1. The CDR3 spans 13 residues. J was trimmed by 6 bases and V by 4 bases; bases with no gene match: 7. Germline V gives CDR1 SGHRS, CDR2 YFSETQ.

The chain couples TRBV11-2 to TRBJ2-3, with TRBD2 identical over 7 bases. Germline V lookup: CDR1 SGHAT, CDR2 FQNNGV. V lost 5 bases and J lost 6; bases outside the gene matches: 14. CDR3 size: 16 residues. The DNA of the CDR3 is TGTGCCAGCAGCCCCCGGGTGGGAGGGAAGGGGGATACGCAGTATTTT. The encoded protein is CASSPRVGGKGDTQYF. Variable domain in full (rest from reference TRBV11-2 and TRBJ2-3): EAGVAQSPRYKIIEKRQSVAFWCNPISGHATLYWYQQILGQGPKLLIQFQNNGVVDDSQLPKDRFSAERLKGVDSTLKIQPAKLEDSAVYLCASSPRVGGKGDTQYFGPGTRLTVL.

The chain is built from TRBV2 and TRBJ2-2, with 12 positions matching TRBD2. The CDR3 sequence is 17 residues long. V shed 4 bases, J shed 3 bases, and the junction held 6 bases outside the gene matches. Germline V CDR1 and CDR2: SNHLY, FYNNEI. The CDR3 DNA reads TGTGCCAGCAGTGGGGTGCTAGCGGGAGGGGACACCGGGGAGCTGTTTTTT. This codes for CASSGVLAGGDTGELFF.

The chain links TRBV7-9 to TRBJ1-4; D ambiguous. This CDR3 comprises 17 residues. Germline CDR1 and CDR2: SEHNR and FQNEAQ (reference sequence). Trimming took off 5 bases at V and 6 bases at J, with 22 bases between the two ends. In DNA, the CDR3 is TGTGCCAGCAGCGGTTACCTTGGGAGAAAATCGGATGAAAAACTGTTTTTT. Translating it yields CASSGYLGRKSDEKLFF.

J is TRBJ2-1 and V is TRBV4-1, with D possibly being TRBD2 (8 bases). The CDR3 runs 14 residues. Germline V lookup: CDR1 MGHRA, CDR2 YSYEKL. V was trimmed by 5 bases and J by 15 bases, leaving 23 bases between them. The CDR3 sequence: CASSSGTELAGRFF. In nucleotides, the CDR3 is TGCGCCAGCAGCTCTGGGACAGAGCTAGCGGGTAGGTTCTTC.

The rearrangement links TRBV7-3 to TRBJ2-7; 9 bases agree with TRBD2. From germline, CDR1 is SGHTA and CDR2 FQGTGA. The V and J ends lost 5 bases and 3 bases, in that order; junction bases with no gene match: 2. CDR3 size: 13 residues. CDR3: CASSPAGGYEQYF. CDR3 DNA: TGTGCCAGCAGCCCAGCGGGGGGCTACGAGCAGTACTTC.

This chain connects TRBV5-1 to TRBJ1-2; D is ambiguous. This CDR3 region has 13 residues. Trimming removed 0 bases from V and 2 bases from J, with 5 bases in between. CDR1 is SGHRS, CDR2 YFSETQ, per germline. The CDR3 here is CASSLGQNYGYTF. The DNA for the CDR3 is TGCGCCAGCAGCTTGGGGCAAAACTATGGCTACACCTTC.

This chain connects TRBV5-6 to TRBJ1-5; the D gene is possibly TRBD1 (5 bases). CDR1 and CDR2 (germline): SGHDT, YYEEEE. The CDR3 has 14 amino acids. Deletions cut 0 bases from V and 16 bases from J, with 20 bases between. This chain's CDR3 is CASSLVGVDKVQHF. CDR3 in DNA: TGTGCCAGCAGCTTGGTAGGAGTGGACAAGGTCCAACATTTT.

The V call is TRBV18, the J call TRBJ2-7; weak D call: TRBD2 (6 bases). Germline CDR1 reads KGHSH; CDR2 reads LQKENI. The CDR3 sequence is 13 residues long. V was cut by 2 bases and J by 7 bases, with 12 bases left in between. In nucleotides, the CDR3 is TGTGCCAGCTCACCATCGGGAGCAGGTGAGCAGTACTTC. This encodes CASSPSGAGEQYF.

The gene calls are TRBV30 and TRBJ1-5; 8 bases fit TRBD1. With V trimmed by 4 bases and J by 6 bases, 8 bases remained unmatched. The germline CDR1 and CDR2 sequences are GTSNPN and SVGIG (reference sequence). CDR3 size: 14 residues. The CDR3 DNA follows: TGTGCCTGGAACCGACAGGGGAGCCCTCAGCCCCAGCATTTT. Amino acids: CAWNRQGSPQPQHF. Full variable domain (rest looked up from reference TRBV30 and TRBJ1-5): SQTIHQWPATLVQPVGSPLSLECTVEGTSNPNLYWYRQAAGRGLQLLFYSVGIGQISSEVPQNLSASRPQDRQFILSSKKLLLSDSGFYLCAWNRQGSPQPQHFGDGTRLSIL.

This clone was observed a handful of times. J is TRBJ2-7 and V is TRBV28, with 7 bases lining up with TRBD2. The CDR3 is made up of 14 amino acids. V was pared by 4 bases and J by 6 bases, with 9 bases of the junction left unmatched. Germline V gene sequence: CDR1 MDHEN, CDR2 SYDVKM. CDR3 loop: CASSSGGGVGEQYF. In DNA form, the CDR3 reads TGTGCCAGCAGTTCGGGAGGAGGTGTTGGCGAGCAGTACTTC.

The chain links TRBV19 to TRBJ2-1; TRBD1 matches at 7 bases. Germline lookup yields CDR1 LNHDA and CDR2 SQIVND (reference sequence). The V segment lost 9 bases and the J segment 6 bases; nucleotides outside the gene matches: 5. The CDR3 covers 12 residues. The CDR3 spells CARTTGSNEQFF. The CDR3 coding sequence is TGTGCCAGGACGACAGGGAGCAATGAGCAGTTCTTC.

Only a few counts were recorded for this clone. J is TRBJ2-7 and V is TRBV27; 7 nucleotides align to TRBD2. The CDR3 runs to 15 residues. The J segment lost 5 bases and the V segment lost 6 bases, leaving 13 bases of the junction unmatched. Germline values: CDR1 MNHEY, CDR2 SMNVEV (reference sequence). CDR3 sequence (DNA): TGTGCCAGCAGATTCAGCGGGACCATCGGCAACGAGCAGTACTTC. Residues: CASRFSGTIGNEQYF.